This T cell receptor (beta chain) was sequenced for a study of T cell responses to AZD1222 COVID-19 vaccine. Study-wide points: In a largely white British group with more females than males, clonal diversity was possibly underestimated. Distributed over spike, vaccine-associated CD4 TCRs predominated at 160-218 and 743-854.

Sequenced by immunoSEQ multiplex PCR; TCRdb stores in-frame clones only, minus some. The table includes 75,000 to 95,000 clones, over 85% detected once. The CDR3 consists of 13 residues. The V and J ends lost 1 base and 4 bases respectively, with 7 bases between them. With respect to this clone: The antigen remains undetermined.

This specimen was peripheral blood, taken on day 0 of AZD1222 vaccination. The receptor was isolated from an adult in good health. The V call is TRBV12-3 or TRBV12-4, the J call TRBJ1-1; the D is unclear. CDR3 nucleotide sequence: TGTGCCAGCAGTTTAGGAACGGGCACTGAAGCTTTCTTT. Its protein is CASSLGTGTEAFF.